This is a list of T cell receptor beta chains from one sample in a study of liver allograft versus peripheral blood T cells. Each CDR3 protein gets one entry after TCRdb re-called the reads with MiXCR. The sample carries 9,000 to 9,500 distinct CDR3 sequences, 20% recorded once. The receptor set was obtained from a human patient who had a liver transplant. The T cells may come from the graft donor. Each CDR3 is given with its conserved first and last residue. D genes are given only for firm matches. Clone size, where shown, is once, few, many, or a class for clones that have expanded.

D gene: NA; J gene: TRBJ1-1; clone size: medium-sized; V gene: TRBV7-9; CDR3 DNA: TGTGCCAGCAGCTTAGGACAGTTTAACACTGAAGCTTTCTTT; CDR3 protein: CASSLGQFNTEAFF
D gene: NA; J gene: TRBJ1-2; clone size: few; V gene: TRBV7-9; CDR3 DNA: TGTGCCAGCAGCTTTGAGGGTGTAGTCAGCGGCTACACCTTC; CDR3 protein: CASSFEGVVSGYTF
D gene: NA; J gene: TRBJ2-7; clone size: NA; V gene: TRBV27; CDR3 DNA: TGTGCCAGCAGTCCACTATCTGTGAGCTCCTACGAGCAGTACTTC; CDR3 protein: CASSPLSVSSYEQYF
D gene: TRBD1; J gene: TRBJ1-4; clone size: NA; V gene: TRBV5-1; CDR3 DNA: TGCGCCAGTCAGGCCGGGACAGCGACTGAAAAACTGTTTTTT; CDR3 protein: CASQAGTATEKLFF
D gene: NA; J gene: TRBJ1-5; clone size: medium-sized; V gene: TRBV19; CDR3 DNA: TGTGCCAGTAGTATTTACAGAGATCTCGATCCCCAGCATTTT; CDR3 protein: CASSIYRDLDPQHF
D gene: TRBD1; J gene: TRBJ2-4; clone size: NA; V gene: TRBV11-2; CDR3 DNA: TGTGCCAGCAGCGTGAGACAGGGAACCAAAAACATTCAGTACTTC; CDR3 protein: CASSVRQGTKNIQYF
D gene: NA; J gene: TRBJ2-6; clone size: medium-sized; V gene: TRBV28; CDR3 DNA: TGTGCCAGCAGTCCCCTAGGGGGGAGTTCTGGGGCCAACGTCCTGACTTTC; CDR3 protein: CASSPLGGSSGANVLTF
D gene: TRBD2; J gene: TRBJ2-7; clone size: NA; V gene: TRBV27; CDR3 DNA: TGTCCCTGTCCGCTGGGACTAGCGTTCCAGAGTAACTACGAGCAGTACTTC; CDR3 protein: CPCPLGLAFQSNYEQYF
D gene: NA; J gene: TRBJ2-5; clone size: medium-sized; V gene: TRBV18; CDR3 DNA: TGTGCCAGCTCACCACCCGTTGGGTGGGAGACCCAGTACTTC; CDR3 protein: CASSPPVGWETQYF
D gene: TRBD2; J gene: TRBJ2-1; clone size: few; V gene: TRBV20-1; CDR3 DNA: TGCAGTGCTAGTAAGTCCGTCGGACTAGCGAACAATGAGCAGTTCTTC; CDR3 protein: CSASKSVGLANNEQFF
D gene: NA; J gene: TRBJ1-1; clone size: few; V gene: TRBV14; CDR3 DNA: TGTGCCAGCAGCCTCCTGCCGGGACCCGTTAACACTGAAGCTTTCTTT; CDR3 protein: CASSLLPGPVNTEAFF
D gene: NA; J gene: TRBJ2-3; clone size: NA; V gene: TRBV28; CDR3 DNA: TGTGCCAGCTGGGTGGCGGGAACTGATACGCAGTATTTT; CDR3 protein: CASWVAGTDTQYF
D gene: NA; J gene: TRBJ2-2; clone size: medium-sized; V gene: TRBV18; CDR3 DNA: TGTGCCAGCTCACCAGGGTCCCGCGCAGGGAGGCGGTCCGGGGAGCTGTTTTTT; CDR3 protein: CASSPGSRAGRRSGELFF
D gene: TRBD1; J gene: TRBJ1-5; clone size: NA; V gene: TRBV6-1; CDR3 DNA: TGTGCCAGCAGTGATTCAGGGGGGGATCAGCCCCAGCATTTT; CDR3 protein: CASSDSGGDQPQHF
D gene: TRBD1; J gene: TRBJ1-4; clone size: medium-sized; V gene: TRBV28; CDR3 DNA: TGTGCCAGCAGTGGACAGGGGGCGAGGAGTGAAAAACTGTTTTTT; CDR3 protein: CASSGQGARSEKLFF
D gene: TRBD1; J gene: TRBJ1-4; clone size: NA; V gene: TRBV5-4; CDR3 DNA: TGTGCCAGCAGCACCGGGACAGGGGGTTCCTTAACTAATGAAAAACTGTCTTTT; CDR3 protein: CASSTGTGGSLTNEKLSF
D gene: NA; J gene: TRBJ1-1; clone size: NA; V gene: TRBV28; CDR3 DNA: TGTGCCAGCAGATTCGGGGGGGACACTGAAGCTTTCTTT; CDR3 protein: CASRFGGDTEAFF